One T cell receptor beta chain is described in this entry. Its matching antigen is unknown. In TCRdb, the 5' RACE reads were re-called with MiXCR into one record per CDR3 protein. The repertoire holds about 530,000 distinct CDR3 sequences, with 12% to 15% as singletons. The data stem from a study of identical twins. The V gene's germline CDR1 is SGHRS and CDR2 YFSETQ. The J segment lost 4 bases and the V segment lost 7 bases, leaving 8 bases of the junction unmatched. The CDR3 is made up of 14 amino acids. Whole-study findings and limits: Twin-shared out-of-frame alpha sequences showed excess low generation probability. For zero-insertion analyses, partial confounding could come from invariant MAIT and iNKT cells. Clonotypes of the beta chain that were abundant in cord blood carried fewer insertions (memory repertoires showed none).

These sequences were also reported in another study, on yellow fever vaccine responses in identical twins.

The sample taken for sequencing was CD4+ T cells sorted from blood. The chain has TRBV5-1 and TRBJ2-1; TRBD2 matches 7 bases. This receptor was taken from a woman aged 18-35 years in good health. This CDR3 is CASGLAGEYNEQFF. CDR3 bases: TGCGCCAGCGGTCTGGCGGGAGAGTACAATGAGCAGTTCTTC.